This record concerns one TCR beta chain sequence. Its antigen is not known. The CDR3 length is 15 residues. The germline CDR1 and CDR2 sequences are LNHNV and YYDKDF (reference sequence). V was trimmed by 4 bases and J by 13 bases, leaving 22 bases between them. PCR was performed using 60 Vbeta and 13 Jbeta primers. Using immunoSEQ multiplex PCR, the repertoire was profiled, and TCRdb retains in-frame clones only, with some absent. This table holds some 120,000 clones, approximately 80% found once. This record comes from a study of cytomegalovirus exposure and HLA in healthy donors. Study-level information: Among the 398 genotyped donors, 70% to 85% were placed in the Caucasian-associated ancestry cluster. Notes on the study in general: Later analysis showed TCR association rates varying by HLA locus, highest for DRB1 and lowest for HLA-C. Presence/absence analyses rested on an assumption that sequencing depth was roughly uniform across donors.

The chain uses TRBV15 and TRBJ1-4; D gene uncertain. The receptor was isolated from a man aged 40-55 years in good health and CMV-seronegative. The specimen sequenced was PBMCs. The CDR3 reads CATSTFPGSLIGLFF. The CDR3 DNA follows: TGTGCCACCAGCACCTTCCCAGGCAGTCTAATAGGACTGTTTTTT. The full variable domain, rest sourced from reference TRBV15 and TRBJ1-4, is DAMVIQNPRYQVTQFGKPVTLSCSQTLNHNVMYWYQQKSSQAPKLLFHYYDKDFNNEADTPDNFQSRRPNTSFCFLDIRSPGLGDTAMYLCATSTFPGSLIGLFFGSGTQLSVL.